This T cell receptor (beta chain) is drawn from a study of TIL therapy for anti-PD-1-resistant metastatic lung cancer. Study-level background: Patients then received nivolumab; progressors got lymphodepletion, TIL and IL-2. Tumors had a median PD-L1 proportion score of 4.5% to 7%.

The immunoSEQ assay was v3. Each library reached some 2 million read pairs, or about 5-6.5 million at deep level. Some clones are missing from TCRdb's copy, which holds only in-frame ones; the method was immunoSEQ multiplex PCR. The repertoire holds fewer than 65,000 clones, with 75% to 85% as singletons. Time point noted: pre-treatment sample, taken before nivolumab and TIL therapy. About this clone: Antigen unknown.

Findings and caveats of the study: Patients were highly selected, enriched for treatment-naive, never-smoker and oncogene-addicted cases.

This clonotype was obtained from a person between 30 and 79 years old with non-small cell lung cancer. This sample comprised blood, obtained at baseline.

The DNA of the CDR3 is TGTGCCAGCAGCTTAGCTTACGGCGGGGACAATGAGCAGTTCTTC. Protein product: CASSLAYGGDNEQFF. J is TRBJ2-1 and V is TRBV7-6; D might be TRBD2 (6 bases). The germline gives CDR1 SGHVS, CDR2 FNYEAQ. The CDR3 totals 15 residues. Trimming cost V 0 bases and J 5 bases, with 11 bases left between them.